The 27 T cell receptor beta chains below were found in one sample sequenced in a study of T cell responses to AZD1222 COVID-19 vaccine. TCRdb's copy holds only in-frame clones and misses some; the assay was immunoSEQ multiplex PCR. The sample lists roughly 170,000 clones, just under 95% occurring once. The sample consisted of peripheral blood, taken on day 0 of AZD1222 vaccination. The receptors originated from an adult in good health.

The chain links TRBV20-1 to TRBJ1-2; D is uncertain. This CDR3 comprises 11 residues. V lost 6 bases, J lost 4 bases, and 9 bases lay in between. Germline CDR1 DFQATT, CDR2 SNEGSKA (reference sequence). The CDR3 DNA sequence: TGCAGTGCCCGATCGGGCTATGGCTACACCTTC. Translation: CSARSGYGYTF.

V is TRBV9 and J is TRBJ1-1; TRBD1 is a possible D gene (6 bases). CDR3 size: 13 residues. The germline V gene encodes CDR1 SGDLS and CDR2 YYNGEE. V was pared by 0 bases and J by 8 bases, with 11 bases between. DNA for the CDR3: TGTGCCAGCAGCGTAGGACAGGACGACGAAGCTTTCTTT. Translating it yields CASSVGQDDEAFF.

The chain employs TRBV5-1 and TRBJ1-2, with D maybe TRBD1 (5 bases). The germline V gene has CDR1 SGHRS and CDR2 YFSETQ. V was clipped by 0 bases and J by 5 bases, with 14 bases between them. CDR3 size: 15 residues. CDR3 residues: CASSLDLGTSYGYTF. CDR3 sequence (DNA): TGCGCCAGCAGCTTGGATTTGGGGACCTCTTATGGCTACACCTTC.

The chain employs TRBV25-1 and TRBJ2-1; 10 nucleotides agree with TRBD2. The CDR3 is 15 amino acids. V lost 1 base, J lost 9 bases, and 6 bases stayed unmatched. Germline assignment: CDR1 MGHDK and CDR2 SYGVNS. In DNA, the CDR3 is TGTGCCAGCAGTGAATGGAGCGGGGGGGCATCTGAGCAGTTCTTC. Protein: CASSEWSGGASEQFF.

The CDR3, as DNA: TGCAGCGTTTCTTTGATAGGGGGCCGTGGAAACACCATATATTTT. Its protein is CSVSLIGGRGNTIYF. The rearrangement links TRBV29-1 to TRBJ1-3, with 7 positions matching TRBD1. The junction had 10 bases not matched to a gene; V was cut back by 5 bases and J by 3 bases. This CDR3 contains 15 residues. Germline assignment: CDR1 SQVTM and CDR2 ANQGSEA. Full variable domain (outside the CDR3, taken from reference TRBV29-1 and TRBJ1-3): SAVISQKPSRDICQRGTSLTIQCQVDSQVTMMFWYRQQPGQSLTLIATANQGSEATYESGFVIDKFPISRPNLTFSTLTVSNMSPEDSSIYLCSVSLIGGRGNTIYFGEGSWLTVV.

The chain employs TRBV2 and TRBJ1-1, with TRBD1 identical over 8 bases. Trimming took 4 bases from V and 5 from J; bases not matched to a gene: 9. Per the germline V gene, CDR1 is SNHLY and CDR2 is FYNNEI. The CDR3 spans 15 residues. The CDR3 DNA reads TGTGCCAGCAGTGGGTCGCGGCAGGGGGCAACTGAAGCTTTCTTT. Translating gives CASSGSRQGATEAFF.

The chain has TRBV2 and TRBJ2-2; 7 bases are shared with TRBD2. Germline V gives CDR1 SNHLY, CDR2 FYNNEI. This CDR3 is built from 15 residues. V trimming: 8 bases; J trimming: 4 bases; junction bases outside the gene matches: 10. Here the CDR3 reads CASGFLADPTGELFF. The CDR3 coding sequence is TGTGCCAGCGGGTTTCTAGCGGATCCCACCGGGGAGCTGTTTTTT. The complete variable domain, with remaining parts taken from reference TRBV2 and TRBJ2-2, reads EPEVTQTPSHQVTQMGQEVILRCVPISNHLYFYWYRQILGQKVEFLVSFYNNEISEKSEIFDDQFSVERPDGSNFTLKIRSTKLEDSAMYFCASGFLADPTGELFFGEGSRLTVL.

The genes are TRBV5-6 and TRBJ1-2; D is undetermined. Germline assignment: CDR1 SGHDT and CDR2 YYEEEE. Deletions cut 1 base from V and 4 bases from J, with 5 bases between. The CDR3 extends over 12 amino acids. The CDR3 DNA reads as TGTGCCAGCAGCTTGCGTGGCTATGGCTACACCTTC. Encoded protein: CASSLRGYGYTF.

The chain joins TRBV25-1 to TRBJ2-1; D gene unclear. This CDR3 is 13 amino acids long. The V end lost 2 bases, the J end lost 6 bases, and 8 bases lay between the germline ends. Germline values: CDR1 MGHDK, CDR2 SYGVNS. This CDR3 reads CASSESRSNEQFF. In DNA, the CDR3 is TGTGCCAGCAGTGAAAGTAGATCCAATGAGCAGTTCTTC.

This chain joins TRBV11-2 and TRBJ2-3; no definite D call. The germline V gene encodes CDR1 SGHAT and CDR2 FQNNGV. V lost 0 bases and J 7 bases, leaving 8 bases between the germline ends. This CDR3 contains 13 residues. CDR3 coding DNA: TGTGCCAGCAGCTTAGAGGCCTCGAATACGCAGTATTTT. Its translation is CASSLEASNTQYF.

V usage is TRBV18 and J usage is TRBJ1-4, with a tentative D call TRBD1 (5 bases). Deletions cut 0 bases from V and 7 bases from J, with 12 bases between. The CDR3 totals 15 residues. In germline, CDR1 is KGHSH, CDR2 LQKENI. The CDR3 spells CASSPPGTWGEKLFF. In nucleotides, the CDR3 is TGTGCCAGCTCACCACCTGGGACCTGGGGTGAAAAACTGTTTTTT.

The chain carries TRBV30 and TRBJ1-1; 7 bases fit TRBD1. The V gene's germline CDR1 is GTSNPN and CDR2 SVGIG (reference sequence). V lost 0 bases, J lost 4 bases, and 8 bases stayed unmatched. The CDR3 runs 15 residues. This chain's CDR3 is CAWSVLGGGSTEAFF. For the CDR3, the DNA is TGTGCCTGGAGTGTACTAGGGGGCGGGAGCACTGAAGCTTTCTTT.

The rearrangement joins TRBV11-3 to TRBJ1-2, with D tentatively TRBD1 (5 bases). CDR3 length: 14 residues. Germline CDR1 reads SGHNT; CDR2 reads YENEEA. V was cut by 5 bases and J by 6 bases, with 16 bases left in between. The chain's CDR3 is CASSRGSVWDGYTF. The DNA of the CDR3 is TGTGCCAGCAGCCGGGGGTCGGTTTGGGATGGCTACACCTTC.

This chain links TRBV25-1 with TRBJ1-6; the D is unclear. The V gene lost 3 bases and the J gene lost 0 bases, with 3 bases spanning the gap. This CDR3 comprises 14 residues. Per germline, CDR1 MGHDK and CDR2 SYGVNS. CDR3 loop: CASSDSSYNSPLHF. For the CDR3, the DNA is TGTGCCAGCAGTGACAGCTCCTATAATTCACCCCTCCACTTT.

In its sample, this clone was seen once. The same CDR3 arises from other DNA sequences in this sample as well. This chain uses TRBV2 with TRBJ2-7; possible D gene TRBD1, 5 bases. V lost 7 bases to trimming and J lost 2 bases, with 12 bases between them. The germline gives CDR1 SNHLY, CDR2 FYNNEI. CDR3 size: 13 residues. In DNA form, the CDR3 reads TGTGCCAGCATTGGGGCATTAACCTACGAGCAGTACTTC. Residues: CASIGALTYEQYF.

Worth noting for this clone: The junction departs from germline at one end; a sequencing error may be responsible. CDR3 loop: CASSSLGGGWQPQHF. CDR3 in DNA: TGTGCCAGCAGTAGTCTTGGGGGGGGCTGGCAGCCCCAGCATTTT. V and J are TRBV19 and TRBJ1-5, with D possibly matching TRBD1 (6 bases). The CDR3 length is 15 residues. Germline CDR1 LNHDA, CDR2 SQIVND (reference sequence).

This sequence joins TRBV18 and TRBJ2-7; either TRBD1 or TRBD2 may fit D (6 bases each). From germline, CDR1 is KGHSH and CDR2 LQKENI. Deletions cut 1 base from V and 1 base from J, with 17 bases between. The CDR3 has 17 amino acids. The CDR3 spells CASSPQNRRGDSYEQYF. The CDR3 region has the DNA TGTGCCAGCTCACCACAGAATAGGAGGGGGGATTCCTACGAGCAGTACTTC.

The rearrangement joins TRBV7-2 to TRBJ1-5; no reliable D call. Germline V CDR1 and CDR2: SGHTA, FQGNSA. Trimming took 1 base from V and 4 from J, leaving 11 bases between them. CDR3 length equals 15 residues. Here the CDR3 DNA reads TGTGCCAGCAGCTTAGTAAACGCATTAAATCAGCCCCAGCATTTT. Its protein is CASSLVNALNQPQHF.

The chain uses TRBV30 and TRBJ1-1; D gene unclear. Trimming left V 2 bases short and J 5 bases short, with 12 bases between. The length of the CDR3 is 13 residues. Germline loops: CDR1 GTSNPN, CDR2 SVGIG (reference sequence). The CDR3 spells CAWSMSPRTEAFF. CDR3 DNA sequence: TGTGCCTGGAGTATGAGCCCTAGAACTGAAGCTTTCTTT.

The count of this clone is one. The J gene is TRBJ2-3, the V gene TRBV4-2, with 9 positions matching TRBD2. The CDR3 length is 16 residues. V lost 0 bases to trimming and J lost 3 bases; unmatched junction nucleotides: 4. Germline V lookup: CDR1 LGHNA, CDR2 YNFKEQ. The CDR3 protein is CASSQDGSGGTDTQYF. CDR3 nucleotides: TGTGCCAGCAGCCAAGATGGCAGCGGGGGGACAGATACGCAGTATTTT.

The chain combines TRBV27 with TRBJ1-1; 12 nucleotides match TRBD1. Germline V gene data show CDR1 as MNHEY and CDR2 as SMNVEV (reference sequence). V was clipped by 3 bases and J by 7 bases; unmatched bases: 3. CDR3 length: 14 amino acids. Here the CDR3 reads CASSLGTGGDEAFF. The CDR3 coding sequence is TGTGCCAGCAGTTTGGGGACAGGGGGCGATGAAGCTTTCTTT.

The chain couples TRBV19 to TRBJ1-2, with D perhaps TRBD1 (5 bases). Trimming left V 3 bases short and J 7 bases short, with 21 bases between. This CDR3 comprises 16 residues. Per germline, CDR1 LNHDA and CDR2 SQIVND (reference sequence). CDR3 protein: CASSMVQGRALRGYTF. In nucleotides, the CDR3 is TGTGCCAGTAGTATGGTCCAAGGCAGGGCGCTCCGTGGCTACACCTTC.

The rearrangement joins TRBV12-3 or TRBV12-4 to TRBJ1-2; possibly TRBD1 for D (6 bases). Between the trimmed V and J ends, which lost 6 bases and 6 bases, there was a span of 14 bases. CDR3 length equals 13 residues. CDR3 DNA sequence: TGTGCCAGCAGGCCCGGAGGGGGAAATGGCTACACCTTC. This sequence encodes CASRPGGGNGYTF.

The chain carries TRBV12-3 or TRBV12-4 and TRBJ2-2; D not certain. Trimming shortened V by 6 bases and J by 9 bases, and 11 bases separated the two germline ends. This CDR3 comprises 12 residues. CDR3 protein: CASSQVLRELFF. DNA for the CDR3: TGTGCCAGCAGCCAGGTGCTAAGGGAGCTGTTTTTT.

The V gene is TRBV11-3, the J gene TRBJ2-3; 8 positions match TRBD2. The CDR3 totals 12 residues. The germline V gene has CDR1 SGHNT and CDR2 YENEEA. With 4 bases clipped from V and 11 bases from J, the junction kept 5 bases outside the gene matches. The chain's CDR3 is CASSSGGVMQYF. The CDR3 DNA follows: TGTGCCAGCAGCTCGGGGGGGGTGATGCAGTATTTT.

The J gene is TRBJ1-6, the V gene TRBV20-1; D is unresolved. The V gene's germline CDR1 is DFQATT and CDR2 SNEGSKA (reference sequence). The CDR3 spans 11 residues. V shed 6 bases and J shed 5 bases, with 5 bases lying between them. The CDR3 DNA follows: TGCAGTGCCCGAGATAATTCACCCCTCCACTTT. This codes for CSARDNSPLHF.

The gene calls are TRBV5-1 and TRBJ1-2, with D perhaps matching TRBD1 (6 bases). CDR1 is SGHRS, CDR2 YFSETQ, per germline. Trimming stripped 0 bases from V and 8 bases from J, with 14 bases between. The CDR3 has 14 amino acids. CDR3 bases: TGCGCCAGCAGCTTGGACAGGGCTGGTGACGGCTACACCTTC. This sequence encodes CASSLDRAGDGYTF. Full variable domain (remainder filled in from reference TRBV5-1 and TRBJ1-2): KAGVTQTPRYLIKTRGQQVTLSCSPISGHRSVSWYQQTPGQGLQFLFEYFSETQRNKGNFPGRFSGRQFSNSRSEMNVSTLELGDSALYLCASSLDRAGDGYTFGSGTRLTVV.